The clone carrying this T cell receptor beta chain was counted only a few times. Time point of the sample: newly diagnosed GD, antithyroid drugs for less than 3 months. The TCR library was made from RNA extracted from PBMCs. Each of the patients was recruited from an endocrinology department situated in Xi'an, China. Construction of TCR beta libraries relied on iRepertoire HTBI primers and on Arm-PCR targeting CDR3 regions. TCRdb ran MiXCR on the multiplex PCR reads and lists one entry per CDR3 protein. Among around 320,000 distinct CDR3 sequences listed, around 15% were seen once. This CDR3 has 17 amino acids. The germline gives CDR1 SGDLS, CDR2 YYNGEE. Trimming removed 5 bases from V and 4 bases from J; junction bases left unmatched: 13. The data belong to a study of regulatory T cells in long-lasting Graves disease. This sample was shared with a second study, whose subject was T cells in Graves' hyperthyroidism and ophthalmopathy. That report notes: Stability of Graves' hyperthyroidism was defined as absent ophthalmopathy progression within 18 months.

The sample in question was peripheral blood mononuclear cells (PBMCs), obtained at new diagnosis, from a patient treated with antithyroid drugs. The chain couples TRBV9 to TRBJ2-3, with TRBD1 matching 10 bases. This sequence originates from a man aged 35 to 55 with Graves disease. The CDR3 DNA reads TGTGCCAGCAGACCTAGACCCGGGACAGGGGTCCCAGATACGCAGTATTTT. Its translation is CASRPRPGTGVPDTQYF.